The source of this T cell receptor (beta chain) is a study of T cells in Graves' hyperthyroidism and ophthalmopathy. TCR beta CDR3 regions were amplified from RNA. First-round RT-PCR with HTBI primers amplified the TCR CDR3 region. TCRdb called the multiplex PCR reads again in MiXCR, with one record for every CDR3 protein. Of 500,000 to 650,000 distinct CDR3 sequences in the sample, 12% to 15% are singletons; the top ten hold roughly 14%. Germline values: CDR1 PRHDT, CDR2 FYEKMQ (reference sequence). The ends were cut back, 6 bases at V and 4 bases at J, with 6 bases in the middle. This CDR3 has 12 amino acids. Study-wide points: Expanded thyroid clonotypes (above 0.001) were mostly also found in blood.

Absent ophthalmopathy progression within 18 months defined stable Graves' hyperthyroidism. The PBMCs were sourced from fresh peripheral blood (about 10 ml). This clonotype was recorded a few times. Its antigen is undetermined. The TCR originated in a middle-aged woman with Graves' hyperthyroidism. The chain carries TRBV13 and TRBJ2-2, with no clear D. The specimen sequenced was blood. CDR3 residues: CASRVFTGELFF. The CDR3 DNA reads TGTGCCAGCAGGGTTTTCACCGGGGAGCTGTTTTTT.